The clone carrying this T cell receptor beta chain was picked up many times. Its antigen is unidentified. Germline values: CDR1 DFQATT, CDR2 SNEGSKA (reference sequence). CDR3 length equals 14 residues. The V and J ends lost 4 bases and 4 bases respectively, with 15 bases between them. TCRdb called the 5' RACE reads again in MiXCR, with one record for every CDR3 protein. Among about 250,000 distinct CDR3 sequences listed, 8% to 11% were seen once. The data originate from a study of CD8 T cells in ankylosing spondylitis. Study-level points and caveats: Reportedly, significant enrichment of disease-linked clones occurred in matched ankylosing spondylitis synovial fluid.

The TCR originated in a male donor with ankylosing spondylitis or in good health (not recorded which). The sequencing sample was made of blood, either unsorted or a sorted T cell fraction (not recorded which). This chain uses TRBV20-1 with TRBJ2-3, with D perhaps TRBD1 (6 bases). CDR3 in DNA: TGCAGTGCTACACGACTTGGGGGCTCAGATACGCAGTATTTT. The encoded protein is CSATRLGGSDTQYF.